The sample holds a few counts of the clone carrying this T cell receptor (beta chain). Its antigen is still unknown. This CDR3 has 16 residues. Per the germline V gene, CDR1 is SQVTM and CDR2 is ANQGSEA. V trimming: 1 base; J trimming: 4 bases; junction bases outside the gene matches: 4. This sample's TCRbeta library carried unique molecular identifier barcodes. TCRdb analysed the PCR reads with MiXCR anew, one entry per CDR3 protein. The repertoire holds some 150,000 distinct CDR3 sequences, 8% to 10% seen once, with over 15% in the top ten. This entry is derived from a study of T-cell reconstitution after alpha-beta-depleted transplantation in children. Study-level points and caveats: Roughly two months post-transplant, alpha-beta T cells reportedly originated from several hundred graft clones that had expanded. From surviving recipient T cells and thymic progenitors came the high day-60 TCRbeta diversity observed in some patients. From newly produced T cells came most of the T-cell counts and diversity one year after transplant.

This sequence originates from a female patient aged 2-9 years who had a stem cell transplant for congenital amegakaryocytic thrombocytopenia, so the T cells may come from the graft donor. This chain links TRBV29-1 with TRBJ2-6; 10 nucleotides agree with TRBD1. The source was PBMCs, mostly from graft donor cells, collected 180 days after TCRalphabeta/CD19-depleted stem cell transplant. CDR3 nucleotides: TGCAGCGTTGAAGGACAGGGGGCGCGGGGGGCCAACGTCCTGACTTTC. Its protein is CSVEGQGARGANVLTF.